Sequencing of this T cell receptor beta chain was carried out in a study of beta chain features in type 1 diabetes. Study results and limitations: Moderate but significant shortening of TCRB CDR3s was recorded in all four CD4+ subsets from Type 1 diabetes patients.

The entirety of the isolated RNA underwent reverse transcription, so expressed TCRB transcripts were sequenced. Here immunoSEQ multiplex PCR was the method, and the copy in TCRdb shows in-frame clones only, minus some. The sample holds 600,000 to 750,000 clones, approximately 13% seen once. A remark on this clone: Antigen: not known.

Germline trimming cut 4 bases from V and 4 bases from J; bases unmatched to any gene: 7. Germline-derived CDR1 and CDR2 are SGHRS and YFSETQ. The CDR3 contains 15 residues. The clonotype comes from a man younger than 40 with type 1 diabetes. The sample was naive CD4+ T cells from blood. This chain joins TRBV5-1 and TRBJ2-1; 8 nucleotides agree with TRBD1. CDR3 protein: CASSPRQGLYNEQFF. CDR3 sequence (DNA): TGCGCCAGCAGCCCTCGACAGGGGCTATACAATGAGCAGTTCTTC.